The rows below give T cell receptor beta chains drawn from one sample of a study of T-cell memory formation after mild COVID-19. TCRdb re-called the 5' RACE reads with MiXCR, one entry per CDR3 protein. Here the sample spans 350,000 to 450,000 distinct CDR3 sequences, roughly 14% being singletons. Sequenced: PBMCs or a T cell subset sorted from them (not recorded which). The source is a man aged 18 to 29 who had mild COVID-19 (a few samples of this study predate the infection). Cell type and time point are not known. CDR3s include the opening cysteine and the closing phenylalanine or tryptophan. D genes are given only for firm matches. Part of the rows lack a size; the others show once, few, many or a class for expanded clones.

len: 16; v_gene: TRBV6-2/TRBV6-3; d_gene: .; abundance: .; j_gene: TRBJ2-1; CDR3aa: CASSYSSMGSYNEQFF; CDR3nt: TGTGCCAGCAGTTACTCGAGTATGGGCTCCTACAATGAGCAGTTCTTC
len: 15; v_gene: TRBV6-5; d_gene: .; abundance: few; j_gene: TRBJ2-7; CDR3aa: CASSQETGHSYEQYF; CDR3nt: TGTGCCAGCAGCCAAGAAACAGGGCACTCCTACGAGCAGTACTTC
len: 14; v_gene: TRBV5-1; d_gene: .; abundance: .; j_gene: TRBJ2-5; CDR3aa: CASSLGFGQETQYF; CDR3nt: TGCGCCAGCAGCTTGGGTTTTGGCCAAGAGACCCAGTACTTC
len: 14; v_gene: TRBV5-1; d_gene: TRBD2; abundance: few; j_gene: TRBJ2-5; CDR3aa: CASSSTSGVKTQYF; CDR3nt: TGCGCCAGCAGCTCGACTAGCGGGGTTAAGACCCAGTACTTC
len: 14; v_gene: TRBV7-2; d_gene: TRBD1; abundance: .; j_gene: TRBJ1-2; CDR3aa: CASTTDRTHYGYTF; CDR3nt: TGTGCCAGCACTACGGACAGGACCCACTATGGCTACACCTTC
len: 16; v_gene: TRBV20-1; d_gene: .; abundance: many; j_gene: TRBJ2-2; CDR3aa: CSARDELAQNTGELFF; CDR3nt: TGCAGTGCTAGAGATGAGTTAGCGCAAAACACCGGGGAGCTGTTTTTT
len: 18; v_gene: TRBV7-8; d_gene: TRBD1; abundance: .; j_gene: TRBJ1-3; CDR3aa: CASSLIHGQGASGNTIYF; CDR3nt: TGTGCCAGCAGCTTAATTCATGGACAGGGCGCCTCTGGAAACACCATATATTTT
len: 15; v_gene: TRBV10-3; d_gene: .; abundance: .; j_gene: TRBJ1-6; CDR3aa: CAISETRGHPSPLHF; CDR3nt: TGTGCCATCAGTGAGACCAGGGGACACCCTTCACCCCTCCACTTT
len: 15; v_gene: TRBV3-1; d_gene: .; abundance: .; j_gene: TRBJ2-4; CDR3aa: CASTPNPGVGNIQYF; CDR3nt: TGTGCCAGCACCCCAAACCCTGGGGTGGGAAACATTCAGTACTTC
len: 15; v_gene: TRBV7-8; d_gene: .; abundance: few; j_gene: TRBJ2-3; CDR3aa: CASSLKRGGTDTQYF; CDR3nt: TGTGCCAGCAGCTTAAAGAGGGGGGGCACAGATACGCAGTATTTT
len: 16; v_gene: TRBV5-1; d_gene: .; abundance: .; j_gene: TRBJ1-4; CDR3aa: CASSSGTGNSGEKLFF; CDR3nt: TGCGCCAGCAGCTCGGGCACAGGAAACTCGGGAGAAAAACTGTTTTTT
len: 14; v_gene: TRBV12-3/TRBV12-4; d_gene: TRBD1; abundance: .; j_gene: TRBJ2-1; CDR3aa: CASSSPTGTTGQFF; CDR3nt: TGTGCCAGCAGTTCTCCGACAGGGACGACCGGGCAGTTCTTC
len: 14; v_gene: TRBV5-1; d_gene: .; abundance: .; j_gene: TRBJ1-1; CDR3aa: CASSFGGGPLEAFF; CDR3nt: TGCGCCAGCAGCTTCGGTGGCGGGCCGCTTGAAGCTTTCTTT
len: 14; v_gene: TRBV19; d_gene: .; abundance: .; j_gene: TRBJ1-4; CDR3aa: CASMSRTLNEKLFF; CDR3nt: TGTGCCAGTATGTCGAGGACACTCAATGAAAAACTGTTTTTT
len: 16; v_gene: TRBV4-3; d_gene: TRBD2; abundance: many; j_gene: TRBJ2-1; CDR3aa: CASSQRRGEPYNEQFF; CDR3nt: TGCGCCAGCAGCCAGAGGCGGGGGGAACCCTACAATGAGCAGTTCTTC
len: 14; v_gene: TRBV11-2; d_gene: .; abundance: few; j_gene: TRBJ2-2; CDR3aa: CASSHRENTGELFF; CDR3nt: TGTGCCAGCAGCCACCGGGAGAACACCGGGGAGCTGTTTTTT
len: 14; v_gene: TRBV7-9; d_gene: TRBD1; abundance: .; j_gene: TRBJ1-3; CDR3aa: CATPDRGPRNTIYF; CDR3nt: TGTGCCACCCCCGACAGGGGGCCGCGAAACACCATATATTTT
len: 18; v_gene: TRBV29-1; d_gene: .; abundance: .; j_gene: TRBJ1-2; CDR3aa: CSVRLVGTKPSKNYGYTF; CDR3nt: TGCAGCGTCCGTCTCGTGGGGACGAAACCTTCAAAAAACTATGGCTACACCTTC
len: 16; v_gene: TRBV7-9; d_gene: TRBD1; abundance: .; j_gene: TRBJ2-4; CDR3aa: CASSANRGLAKNIQYF; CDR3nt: TGTGCCAGCAGCGCCAACAGGGGGCTAGCCAAAAACATTCAGTACTTC
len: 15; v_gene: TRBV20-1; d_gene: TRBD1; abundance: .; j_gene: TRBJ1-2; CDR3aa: CSARDSGTGNLGYTF; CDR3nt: TGCAGTGCTAGAGACTCCGGGACAGGCAATCTGGGCTACACCTTC
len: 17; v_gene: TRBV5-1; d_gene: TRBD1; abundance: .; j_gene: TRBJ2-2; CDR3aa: CASSPGQGASLLGELFF; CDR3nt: TGCGCCAGCAGCCCGGGACAGGGGGCGAGTCTTCTCGGGGAGCTGTTTTTT
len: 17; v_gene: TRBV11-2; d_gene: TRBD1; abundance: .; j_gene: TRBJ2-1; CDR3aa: CASSLVHSGTGYNEQFF; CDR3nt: TGTGCCAGCAGCTTAGTACACTCCGGGACAGGTTACAATGAGCAGTTCTTC
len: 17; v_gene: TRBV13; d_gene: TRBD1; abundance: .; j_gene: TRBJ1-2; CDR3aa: CASSDGQGARNNYGYTF; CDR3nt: TGTGCCAGCAGCGATGGACAGGGGGCAAGGAACAACTATGGCTACACCTTC
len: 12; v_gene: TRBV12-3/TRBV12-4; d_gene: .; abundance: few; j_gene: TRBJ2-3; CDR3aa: CASSTKADTQYF; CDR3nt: TGTGCCAGCAGTACCAAGGCAGATACGCAGTATTTT
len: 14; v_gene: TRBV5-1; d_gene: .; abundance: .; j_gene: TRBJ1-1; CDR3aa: CASSYSHPNTEAFF; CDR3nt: TGCGCCAGCAGCTACTCACACCCGAACACTGAAGCTTTCTTT
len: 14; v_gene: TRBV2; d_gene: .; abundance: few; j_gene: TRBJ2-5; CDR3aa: CASSPPSLPETQYF; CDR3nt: TGTGCCAGCAGTCCCCCCTCCCTCCCAGAGACCCAGTACTTC
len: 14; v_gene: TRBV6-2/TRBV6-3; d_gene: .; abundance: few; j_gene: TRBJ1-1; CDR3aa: CASRVGGRNTEAFF; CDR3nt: TGTGCCAGCAGAGTAGGTGGCAGGAACACTGAAGCTTTCTTT
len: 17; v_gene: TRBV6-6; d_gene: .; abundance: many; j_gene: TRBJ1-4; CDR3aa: CASSYSIPGTTNEKLFF; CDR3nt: TGTGCCAGCAGTTACTCGATTCCCGGGACAACTAATGAAAAACTGTTTTTT
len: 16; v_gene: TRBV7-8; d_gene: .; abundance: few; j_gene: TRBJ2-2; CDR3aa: CASSLLGRQNTGELFF; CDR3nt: TGTGCCAGCAGCTTACTGGGGCGCCAGAACACCGGGGAGCTGTTTTTT
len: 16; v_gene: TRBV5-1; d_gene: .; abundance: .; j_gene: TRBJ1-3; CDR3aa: CASSLIGQRPGNTIYF; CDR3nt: TGCGCCAGCAGCTTGATTGGACAGCGGCCTGGAAACACCATATATTTT